The source of this T cell receptor (beta chain) is a study of shared clonotypes between healthy human individuals (dated by TCRdb to about 2020). At the level of the whole study: The cohort comprised a couple of women and a few men aged 18 to 49 years. Each donor's leukapheresis produced roughly between roughly 0.9 and 9 billion PBMCs. To estimate repertoire size and how much clonotypes are shared between individuals, the study performed deep sequencing of blood TCR repertoires from about five healthy adults. Different laboratories and diverse techniques were used to prepare libraries and sequence TCR repertoires, to increase sequencing depth and limit assay-specific biases. For each donor, three plates each were used for CD4 naive and CD4 memory, two plates were used for CD8 naive, and one plate was used for CD8 memory.

Using the deep immunoSEQ assay, multiplex PCR amplified TCR CDR3 regions from genomic DNA. Extracted genomic DNA from each cell subset was distributed evenly across all wells of several immunoSEQ 96-well plates, and each plate was treated as a replicate. For sorted subsets, each replicate PCR was loaded with approximately 0.2 ug genomic DNA, equivalent to approximately 27,000 T cell genomes. Purified libraries were measured with a Qubit 3.0 fluorometer, size-checked on a Bioanalyzer 2100, and measured again with the KAPA Library Quantification kit. Each immunoSEQ 96-well plate was sequenced on its own single-read 150-cycle Illumina NextSeq 550 flow cell. Per the source publication's procedure: Because the immunoSEQ output held only junctional sequences and lacked quality scores, the filtering could not match the filtering applied to full-length reads. Sequences were annotated with PyIR, a Python wrapper for IgBLAST v1.9, and V/J genes and CDR3 were assigned using IMGT germline references. Reads with weak V/J assignments (E-value above 1e-6), missing CDR3, stop codons, out-of-frame junctions, or ambiguous translated residues were removed. V3J clonotypes were defined as sequences sharing the same inferred V gene, J gene, and CDR3 amino acid sequence. To compute the percentage overlap between repertoires, the number of shared unique clonotypes was divided by the size of the smaller repertoire. RTK rarefaction, the Chao1 estimator, and Recon v2.1 estimates of unobserved clonotypes were used to assess repertoire richness. For all TCRbeta clonotypes obtained by the gDNA method from a few donors, generation probabilities were computed with OLGA. TCRdb stores this immuneACCESS table with in-frame sequences only. Part of the clones is absent; in the studies checked, under half of the shortfall reflects unresolved V genes, and no reason is known for the rest. D and trimming were read from the DNA, whereas the V and J calls and clone size are those reported in that table. For this sample the table gives about 2 million clones, of which roughly 94% were detected only once. Of the sample, about 0.13% falls within the top ten clones.

What the work shows at the level of the full study, not this receptor alone: Rarefaction of sorted-subset datasets indicated incomplete sequencing despite the large sequencing depth. Naive subsets generally had larger estimated clonotype richness than memory subsets. When four donors were compared, the shared fraction of clonotypes was around 5% for naive CD4, roughly 3.4% for naive CD8, 2% to 2.5% for memory CD4, and approximately 0.4% for memory CD8. Sampling was restricted to blood, and TCR repertoires in tissues likely differ from the TCR repertoires found in blood. The genetic and exposure-history diversity represented was limited by the small number of donors. Compared with non-shared clonotypes, the clonotypes found in all four sorted-subset donors had higher generation probabilities. Based on pairwise subsampling, the degree of clonotype sharing among donors was expected to be affected by sequencing depth.

This clone was recorded only once. Its antigen specificity is not known. No base-level quality is on record; no much larger clone is a single base apart. Trimming leaves V shorter by 6 bases and J shorter by 0 bases, with the junction holding 8 bases beyond the gene matches. In the germline V gene (reference sequence), CDR1 corresponds to SEHNR and CDR2 to FQNEAQ. Measured from the cysteine to the phenylalanine, the CDR3 is 16 residues long. The only DNA kept is the CDR3, 48 bases in frame from the first base. Healthy HIV-negative adults with no recently reported acute infections or vaccinations were included as donors. All donors were Caucasian adults living in Nashville, Tennessee, USA. CD4+ T cells were enriched through magnetic negative selection, after which naive cells were positively selected on CD45RA and the remaining negative fraction served as the memory subset. After blood collection by leukapheresis, PBMCs were isolated using Ficoll-Histopaque density gradient centrifugation and then cryopreserved in the vapor phase of liquid nitrogen. Analytical flow cytometry was used to check the purity and quantity of each magnetically sorted T cell population. Genomic DNA was isolated from every sorted fraction and measured by UV absorbance on a Nanodrop 2000c.

The clonotype was recovered from a man younger than 35 in good health. The chain couples TRBV7-9 to TRBJ2-7; 10 middle bases align to TRBD1. Input material: naive CD4+ T cells sorted from blood. The label giving this sample's cell subset or site can be read as: CD45RA+ positively selected. DNA sequence: TGTGCCAGCAGTTTCGAGGGACAGGGGTCCTCCTACGAGCAGTACTTC. Its protein reads: CASSFEGQGSSYEQYF.